This TCR beta chain was recovered during a study of blood T cell repertoires in COVID-19 (dated by TCRdb to 2019 to 2021). Describing the broader study: Collaborator samples came from the United States, Italy and Spain and covered acute and convalescent phases of COVID-19. The prospective study material was composed of cDNA or gDNA derived from T cells, B-cell-depleted T cells, or PBMCs. The dataset comprised deeply sampled blood TCRbeta repertoires from subjects exposed to, actively infected with, or recovered from COVID-19. The repertoires were released in a freely available public database meant as a resource for research on the immune response to SARS-CoV-2. The samples were drawn from two sources: the first 160 participants of the ongoing ImmuneRACE study, and 950 to 1,500 subjects contributed by 6 global collaborators. Sample metadata almost always included a de-identified subject ID, COVID-19 status, age in years and sex. HLA class I and class II types, where available, came from metadata supplied by the sample provider rather than from assay-based typing.

TCRbeta CDR3 regions were amplified from genomic DNA by means of the immunoSEQ Assay, a bias-controlled multiplex PCR. As for how the authors treated the data: Within the assay, amplification of reference gene primers was used to estimate how many nucleated cells each sample contained. To quantify the absolute abundance of each unique TCRbeta CDR3 rearrangement, sequence reads were collapsed and filtered. Productive Simpson clonality was computed per sample as the square root of Simpson's diversity index over productive rearrangements. The table comes from immuneACCESS by way of TCRdb, which keeps in-frame sequences with V and J called. Part of the clones is missing from these tables; in studies checked, under half for an unresolved V gene and the rest for unknown reasons. V, J and clone size are those of that table, while D and trimming were read from the DNA. In all, the sample holds tens of thousands of clones, and about 70% of those were seen once. The ten biggest clones cover around 30% of the sample.

Reading from cysteine to phenylalanine, the CDR3 counts 15 amino acids. Here the CDR3 DNA is all that survives: 45 bases in frame from base 1. Cut back by 4 bases and 4 bases, the V and J ends lie 17 bases apart. The germline V gene specifies SGHTA as CDR1 and FQGNSA as CDR2. Ten or more counts support this clone. The antigen this receptor binds is unknown. No per-base quality is available; no much larger clone lies one base away. The collaborating institutions used their own protocols to collect whole blood in K2EDTA tubes. For TCRbeta analysis, collaborators shipped samples in one of three forms: frozen whole blood, isolated PBMCs, or DNA extracted from either of those sample types. What the study reported, not specific to this receptor: Clinical and demographic metadata were provided uncurated, with the amount varying by source and participant.

The specimen sequenced was peripheral blood. This clonotype was sampled from a woman of 80 years or more with active or convalescent COVID-19. The chain joins TRBV7-2 to TRBJ2-7; TRBD1 might be the D gene, on 5 matching bases. The CDR3 region: CASSSQGISLYEQYF. The nucleotides are TGTGCCAGCAGCTCGCAGGGTATCTCCCTATACGAGCAGTACTTC.